The text below deals with one T cell receptor beta chain. This record belongs to a study of chemoradiotherapy in HPV16-positive cancers. Clones were sequenced by immunoSEQ multiplex PCR, and TCRdb holds only the in-frame ones, with some missing. The data contain under 3,500 clones, 87% of them singletons. The germline V gene encodes CDR1 GTSNPN and CDR2 SVGIG (reference sequence). CDR3 length: 13 amino acids. V was trimmed by 1 base and J by 1 base, leaving 7 bases between them. V usage is TRBV30 and J usage is TRBJ1-1; no reliable D call. The sequencing here drew on tumor tissue, taken from a patient who underwent chemoradiotherapy. The sequence came from a human donor with HPV-associated anogenital cancer. In DNA form, the CDR3 reads TGTGCCTGGAGTGGGGCGACGAACACTGAAGCTTTCTTT. Protein: CAWSGATNTEAFF.